The 13 T cell receptor beta chains below all came from one sample that was sequenced in a study of beta chain features in type 1 diabetes. Reverse transcribing all isolated RNA meant expressed TCRB transcripts were sequenced. TCRdb's copy holds only in-frame clones and misses some; the assay was immunoSEQ multiplex PCR. The sample has roughly 370,000 clones; more than 11% are singletons. The sample taken for sequencing was naive CD4+ T cells from blood. Receptor source: a man aged 30-40 years in good health.

Only a few counts were recorded for this clone. The chain joins TRBV7-9 to TRBJ1-2; perhaps TRBD1 as D (5 bases). The CDR3 loop spans 12 amino acids. Trimming removed 5 bases at V and 3 bases at J, with 7 bases between. The germline gives CDR1 SEHNR, CDR2 FQNEAQ (reference sequence). The CDR3 loop reads CASSRDDYGYTF. The CDR3 DNA is TGTGCCAGCAGCCGGGACGACTATGGCTACACCTTC.

This chain joins TRBV29-1 and TRBJ1-1; 9 bases fit TRBD1. The ends lost 6 bases at V and 6 bases at J; junction bases unmatched: 8. Germline V CDR1 and CDR2: SQVTM, ANQGSEA. The CDR3 spans 13 residues. CDR3 DNA: TGCAGCGTGCCGGGACAGGGTGTCTCTGAAGCTTTCTTT. It encodes CSVPGQGVSEAFF.

This clone was recorded a few times. The V and J genes are TRBV19 and TRBJ2-5; 11 bases align to TRBD1. CDR1 is LNHDA and CDR2 is SQIVND in the germline V gene (reference sequence). The CDR3 extends over 15 amino acids. Trimming cost V 1 base and J 4 bases; bases outside gene matches: 2. The CDR3 here is CASSIAGTGGETQYF. The DNA of the CDR3 is TGTGCCAGTAGTATAGCCGGGACAGGGGGAGAGACCCAGTACTTC.

This clone was observed a handful of times. This chain links TRBV18 with TRBJ2-5; 8 bases agree with TRBD2. The germline CDR1 and CDR2 sequences are KGHSH and LQKENI. This CDR3 is built from 19 residues. V shed 1 base, J shed 1 base, and the junction held 14 bases outside the gene matches. The CDR3 DNA reads as TGTGCCAGCTCACCACGGCGGGGGGCACAAAATGCGTCCCAAGAGACCCAGTACTTC. This codes for CASSPRRGAQNASQETQYF.

This rearrangement joins TRBV18 to TRBJ2-3; 11 nucleotides agree with TRBD2. Germline CDR1 is KGHSH and CDR2 is LQKENI. After removal of 3 bases from V and 5 bases from J, the junction contained 7 bases not matched to a gene. The CDR3 extends over 16 amino acids. CDR3 sequence reads: CASSPLPGLAEDTQYF. The CDR3 coding sequence is TGTGCCAGCTCACCCTTACCGGGACTAGCGGAAGATACGCAGTATTTT.

This rearrangement joins TRBV14 to TRBJ2-1; no clear D gene. The CDR3 consists of 11 residues. The germline V gene encodes CDR1 SGHDN and CDR2 FVKESK. The V and J ends lost 1 base and 14 bases respectively, with 9 bases between them. In nucleotides, the CDR3 is TGTGCCAGCAGCCAAGGACCCCTTGAGTTCTTC. It translates to CASSQGPLEFF.

In this sample, this clone turned up a few times. In DNA, the CDR3 is TGTGCCAGCAGTCGACAGGGGAGTAGGTACGAGCAGTACTTC. Amino acid sequence: CASSRQGSRYEQYF. The chain has TRBV6-5 and TRBJ2-7; 8 bases line up with TRBD1. The CDR3 spans 14 residues. With V trimmed by 5 bases and J by 4 bases, 7 bases remained unmatched. Per the germline V gene, CDR1 is MNHEY and CDR2 is SVGAGI.

This clone was detected only a few times. The gene calls are TRBV5-4 and TRBJ2-3; 12 bases map to TRBD2. V shed 1 base, J shed 1 base, and the junction held 7 bases outside the gene matches. From germline, CDR1 is SGHNT and CDR2 YYREEE (reference sequence). The CDR3 is made up of 18 amino acids. The CDR3, as DNA: TGTGCCAGCAGCTTGACTAGCGGGAGGAGGTTTGGCACAGATACGCAGTATTTT. Translation: CASSLTSGRRFGTDTQYF.

This clone occurred a few times. The V and J genes are TRBV18 and TRBJ2-1; 12 bases align to TRBD2. J lost 4 bases, V lost 5 bases, and 3 bases had no gene match. The CDR3 contains 15 residues. CDR1 KGHSH and CDR2 LQKENI come from the germline V gene. The CDR3 loop is CASSGLAGPYNEQFF. CDR3 DNA: TGTGCCAGCTCAGGACTAGCGGGACCTTACAATGAGCAGTTCTTC.

The chain recombines TRBV5-1 with TRBJ2-7, with TRBD1 matching over 8 bases. The CDR3 covers 14 residues. Germline loops: CDR1 SGHRS, CDR2 YFSETQ. Trimming removed 4 bases from V and 5 bases from J; junction bases left unmatched: 8. The CDR3 is CASSPGQGTHEQYF. CDR3 coding DNA: TGCGCCAGCAGCCCCGGACAGGGTACACACGAGCAGTACTTC.

The V call is TRBV5-1, the J call TRBJ2-3, with 7 positions matching TRBD2. With V trimmed by 4 bases and J by 2 bases, 13 bases remained unmatched. The germline CDR1 and CDR2 sequences are SGHRS and YFSETQ. The length of the CDR3 is 17 residues. For the CDR3, the DNA is TGCGCCAGCAGCCTGCCAAGCGGGACTACGGCCACAGATACGCAGTATTTT. It encodes CASSLPSGTTATDTQYF.

CDR3 DNA: TGCGCCAGCTCGGGAGGGGATTCACCCCTCCACTTT. Translated, it gives CASSGGDSPLHF. The rearrangement uses TRBV10-2 and TRBJ1-6, with a tentative D call TRBD1 (5 bases). Looked up from germline, CDR1 is WSHSY and CDR2 is SAAADI. CDR3 length: 12 amino acids. Trimming shortened V by 8 bases and J by 8 bases, and 10 bases separated the two germline ends.

This clone was counted a few times. V gene TRBV21-1 combines with J gene TRBJ1-2. TRBV21-1 is a pseudogene segment. This CDR3 has 10 amino acids. The DNA of the CDR3 is TGTGCCAGCAGGCCGGATGGCTACACCTTC. Encoded protein: CASRPDGYTF.